This is a list of T cell receptor beta chains from one sample in a study of cytomegalovirus exposure and HLA in healthy donors. The method was immunoSEQ multiplex PCR; TCRdb's version includes in-frame clones alone and lacks a portion of them. The table lists 200,000 or so clones, 87% of them singletons. Sequenced sample: PBMCs. All receptors come from a girl under three years old in good health and CMV-seronegative. CDR3s include the opening cysteine and the closing phenylalanine or tryptophan. The listing skips clone size in some rows; elsewhere it reads once, few, many or a size class.

.	TRBV2	CASRLGQGGSWDTEAFF
.	TRBV30	CAWRWNRVNSPLHF
.	TRBV4-1	CASSPNTDTQYF
.	TRBV30	CAWKGSPYNEQFF
few	TRBV5-6	CASSLGQGPYEQYF
once	TRBV7-9	CASSLTENTGELFF
.	TRBV7-9	CASSLRGGDRDEQFF
.	TRBV5-1	CASSWGEASTDTQYF
.	TRBV7-3	CASSRISRLALDNEQFF
few	TRBV2	CASTSSRGYSYEQYF
.	TRBV29-1	CSVEQSEQFF
.	TRBV6-6	CASRRMIGLSYEQYF
.	TRBV4-2	CASSPTVGTSGIETQYF
.	TRBV5-6	CASSLRGEGTVNGYTF
.	TRBV29-1	CSVVREGRTLSGNTIYF
.	TRBV7-8	CASRIGAVWGSSYNEQFF